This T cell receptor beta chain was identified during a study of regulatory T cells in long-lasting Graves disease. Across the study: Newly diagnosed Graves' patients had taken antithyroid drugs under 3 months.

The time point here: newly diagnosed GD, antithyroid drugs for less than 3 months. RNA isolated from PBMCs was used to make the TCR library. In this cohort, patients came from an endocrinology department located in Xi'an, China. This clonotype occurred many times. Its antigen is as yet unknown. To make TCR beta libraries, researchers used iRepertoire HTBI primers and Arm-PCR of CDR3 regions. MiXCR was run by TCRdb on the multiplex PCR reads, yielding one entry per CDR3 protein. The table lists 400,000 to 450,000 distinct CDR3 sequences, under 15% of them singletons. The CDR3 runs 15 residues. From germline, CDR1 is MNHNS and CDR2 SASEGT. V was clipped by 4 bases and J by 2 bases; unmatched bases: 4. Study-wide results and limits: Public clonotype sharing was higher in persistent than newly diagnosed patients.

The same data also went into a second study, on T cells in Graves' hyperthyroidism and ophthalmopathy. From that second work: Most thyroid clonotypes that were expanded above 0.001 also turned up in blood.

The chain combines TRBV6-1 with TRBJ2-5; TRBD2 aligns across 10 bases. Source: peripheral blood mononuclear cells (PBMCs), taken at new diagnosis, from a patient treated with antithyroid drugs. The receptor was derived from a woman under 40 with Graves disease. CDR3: CASSAWTSGQETQYF. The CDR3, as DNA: TGTGCCAGCAGTGCCTGGACTAGCGGACAAGAGACCCAGTACTTC.